A few counts support the clone carrying this T cell receptor (beta chain). The germline V and J ends were trimmed by 5 bases and 3 bases, with 22 bases remaining between them. This CDR3 is 18 amino acids long. These data originate in a study of early T cells in non-severe SARS-CoV-2 infection. TCRdb passed the 5' RACE reads through MiXCR, listing each CDR3 protein once. The data show 65,000 to 70,000 distinct CDR3 sequences, 12% seen once. This chain links TRBV12-3 or TRBV12-4 with TRBJ2-2; D is possibly TRBD1 (6 bases). This sequence was found in an adult who was a healthcare worker with PCR-confirmed SARS-CoV-2 infection or an uninfected control (not recorded which). Input material: whole blood. The CDR3 here is CASSPEGDPIFDTGELFF. The CDR3 bases are TGTGCCAGCAGTCCAGAGGGGGACCCGATTTTCGACACCGGGGAGCTGTTTTTT.